Listed below are T cell receptor beta chains from one sample, sequenced in a study of T cell clonotyping in hematopoietic cell transplantation. Sequenced by immunoSEQ multiplex PCR; TCRdb stores in-frame clones only, minus some. The sample contains 6,000 to 7,000 clones, approximately 80% of which appear only once. Sequenced here: PBMCs, sampled 100 days after allogeneic stem cell transplant. The receptor set was obtained from a female patient between 30 and 45 years old who had an allogeneic stem cell transplant, so the T cells may come from the graft donor. Some clones in this sample may be carry-over from other donors' samples. Each CDR3 is given with its conserved first and last residue. Fields, in order: D gene, clone size, V gene, J gene, CDR3 DNA, CDR3 protein. The D gene is left open where the match is weak. The listing skips clone size in some rows; elsewhere it reads once, few, many or a size class.

-	few	TRBV7-9	TRBJ2-3	TGTGCCAGCAACGCGGGAGATACGCAGTATTTT	CASNAGDTQYF
-	once	TRBV19	TRBJ2-3	TGTGCCAGTAGTTCGCCATTGGGGATAGCGATCACAGATACGCAGTATTTT	CASSSPLGIAITDTQYF
-	-	TRBV30	TRBJ2-1	TGTGCCTGGAGGGGGGTCTACCATCATCCTACGGACCTTTTTAACTACAATGAGCAGTTCTTC	CAWRGVYHHPTDLFNYNEQFF
-	-	TRBV7-2	TRBJ2-7	TGTGCCAGCAGCCGAACAGTAATCTCCTACGAGCAGTACTTC	CASSRTVISYEQYF
-	-	TRBV15	TRBJ1-2	TGTGCCACCAGCAGAGTTCCGGGGAAAAACTATGGCTACACCTTC	CATSRVPGKNYGYTF
-	-	TRBV30	TRBJ2-5	TGTGCCTGGAGATACCAAGAGACCCAGTACTTC	CAWRYQETQYF
-	-	TRBV7-3	TRBJ2-5	TGTGCCAGCAGCGAGTTAGGGGGGGGAGAGACCCAGTACTTC	CASSELGGGETQYF
-	-	TRBV4-3	TRBJ2-7	TGCGCCAGCAGCCAAGTTGGGGGGAGTCAGGAGCAGTACTTC	CASSQVGGSQEQYF
-	-	TRBV13	TRBJ1-4	TGTGCCAGCAGCTTAGGGTCGCGGGACGGAAAGTATGAAAAACTGTTTTTT	CASSLGSRDGKYEKLFF
TRBD1	-	TRBV11-2	TRBJ2-3	TGTGCCAGCAGCTTAGGGGACAGACCAGATACGCAGTATTTT	CASSLGDRPDTQYF
TRBD2	-	TRBV11-1	TRBJ2-7	TGTGCCAGCAGCCAACTAGCGGCGGTCGGCTACGAGCAGTACTTC	CASSQLAAVGYEQYF
-	-	TRBV7-9	TRBJ2-7	TGTGCCAGCAGCCCCCAAGCGGGACAGGAAGCCGAGCAGTACTTC	CASSPQAGQEAEQYF
TRBD2	medium-sized	TRBV5-4	TRBJ2-3	TGTGCCAGCAGCTGGGGGGGGGCAGATACGCAGTATTTT	CASSWGGADTQYF
-	-	TRBV7-3	TRBJ2-3	TGTGCCAGCACCCTCAGGGGCACTAGCACAGATACGCAGTATTTT	CASTLRGTSTDTQYF
-	-	TRBV19	TRBJ1-2	TGTGCCAGTAGTATAGCCCCCGGCGGGGTGTTTAACTATGGCTACACCTTC	CASSIAPGGVFNYGYTF